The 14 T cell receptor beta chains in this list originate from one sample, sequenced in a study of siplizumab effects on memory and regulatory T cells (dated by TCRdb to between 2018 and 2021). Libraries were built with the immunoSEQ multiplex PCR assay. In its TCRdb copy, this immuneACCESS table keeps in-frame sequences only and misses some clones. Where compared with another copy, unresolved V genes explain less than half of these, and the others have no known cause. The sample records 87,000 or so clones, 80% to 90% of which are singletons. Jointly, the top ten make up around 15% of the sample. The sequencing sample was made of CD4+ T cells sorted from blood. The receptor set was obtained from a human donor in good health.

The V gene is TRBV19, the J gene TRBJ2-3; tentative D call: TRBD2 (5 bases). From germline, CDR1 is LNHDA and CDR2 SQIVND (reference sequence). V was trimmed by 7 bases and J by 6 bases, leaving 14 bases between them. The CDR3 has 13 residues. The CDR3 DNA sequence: TGTGCCAGTAACGGGGAGAGAGGGGATACGCAGTATTTT. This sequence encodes CASNGERGDTQYF.

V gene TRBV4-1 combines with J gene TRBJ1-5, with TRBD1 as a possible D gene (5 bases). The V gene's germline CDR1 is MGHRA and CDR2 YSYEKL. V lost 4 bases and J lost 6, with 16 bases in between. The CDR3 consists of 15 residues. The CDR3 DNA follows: TGCGCCAGCAGCCGCCTGCAGGGAGGGCGTCAGCCCCAGCATTTT. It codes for CASSRLQGGRQPQHF.

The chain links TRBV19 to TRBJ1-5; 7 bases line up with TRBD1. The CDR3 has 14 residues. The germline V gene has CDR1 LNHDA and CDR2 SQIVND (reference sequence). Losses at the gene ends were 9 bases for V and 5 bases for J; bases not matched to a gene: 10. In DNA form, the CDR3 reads TGTGCCAGCCCTTGGGACAGACAGTATCAGCCCCAGCATTTT. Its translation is CASPWDRQYQPQHF.

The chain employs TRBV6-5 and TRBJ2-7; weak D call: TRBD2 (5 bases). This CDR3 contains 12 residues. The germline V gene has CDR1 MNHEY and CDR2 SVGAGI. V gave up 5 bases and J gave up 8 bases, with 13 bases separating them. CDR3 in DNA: TGTGCCAGCAGTGCCTCTGAGGGCAAGCAGTACTTC. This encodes CASSASEGKQYF.

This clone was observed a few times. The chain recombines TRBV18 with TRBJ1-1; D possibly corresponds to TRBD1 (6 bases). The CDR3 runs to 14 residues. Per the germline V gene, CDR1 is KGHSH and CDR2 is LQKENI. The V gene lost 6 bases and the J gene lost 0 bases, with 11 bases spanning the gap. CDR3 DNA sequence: TGTGCCAGCTCCCAACAGGGAATGAACACTGAAGCTTTCTTT. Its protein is CASSQQGMNTEAFF.

The CDR3 loop is CASSREGVSYEQYF. DNA of the CDR3: TGCGCCAGCAGCCGGGAGGGTGTCAGCTACGAGCAGTACTTC. This chain links TRBV5-1 with TRBJ2-7, with 8 bases fitting TRBD2. With 4 bases clipped from V and 3 bases from J, the junction kept 6 bases outside the gene matches. Germline V gene data show CDR1 as SGHRS and CDR2 as YFSETQ. The CDR3 is 14 residues long.

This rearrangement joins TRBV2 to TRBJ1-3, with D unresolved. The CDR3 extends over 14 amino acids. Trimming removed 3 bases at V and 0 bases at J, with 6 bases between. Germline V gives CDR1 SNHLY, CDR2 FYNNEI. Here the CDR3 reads CASSDGRSGNTIYF. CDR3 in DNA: TGTGCCAGCAGTGACGGACGCTCTGGAAACACCATATATTTT.

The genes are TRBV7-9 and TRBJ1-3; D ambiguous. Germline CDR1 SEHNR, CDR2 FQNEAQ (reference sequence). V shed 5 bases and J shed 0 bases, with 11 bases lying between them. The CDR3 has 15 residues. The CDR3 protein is CASSAVAASGNTIYF. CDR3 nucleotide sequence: TGTGCCAGCAGCGCCGTAGCGGCCTCTGGAAACACCATATATTTT.

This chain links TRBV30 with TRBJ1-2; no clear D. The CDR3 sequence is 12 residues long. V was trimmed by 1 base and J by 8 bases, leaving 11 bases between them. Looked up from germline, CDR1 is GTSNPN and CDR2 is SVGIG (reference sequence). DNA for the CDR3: TGTGCCTGGAGTGGGAGGGCGCAGGGCTACACCTTC. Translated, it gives CAWSGRAQGYTF. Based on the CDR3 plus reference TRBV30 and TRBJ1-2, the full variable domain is SQTIHQWPATLVQPVGSPLSLECTVEGTSNPNLYWYRQAAGRGLQLLFYSVGIGQISSEVPQNLSASRPQDRQFILSSKKLLLSDSGFYLCAWSGRAQGYTFGSGTRLTVV.

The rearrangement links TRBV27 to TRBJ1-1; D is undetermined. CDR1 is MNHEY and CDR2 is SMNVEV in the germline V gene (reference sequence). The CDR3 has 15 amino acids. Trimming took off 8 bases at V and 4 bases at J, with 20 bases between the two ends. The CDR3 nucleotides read TGTGCCAGCCAGTCAAGTAGGATATCAGCCACTGAAGCTTTCTTT. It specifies CASQSSRISATEAFF.

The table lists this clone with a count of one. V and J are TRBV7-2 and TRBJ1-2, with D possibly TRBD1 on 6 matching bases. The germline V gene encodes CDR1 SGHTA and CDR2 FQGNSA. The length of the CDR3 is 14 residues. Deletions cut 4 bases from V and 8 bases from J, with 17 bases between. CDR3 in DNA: TGTGCCAGCAGCTCCTACCTACAGGGACGGGGCTACACCTTC. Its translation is CASSSYLQGRGYTF.

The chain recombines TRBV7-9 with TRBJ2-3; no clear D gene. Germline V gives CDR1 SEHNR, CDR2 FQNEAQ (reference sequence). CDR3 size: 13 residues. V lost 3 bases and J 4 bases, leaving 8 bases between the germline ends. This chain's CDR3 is CASSFKGPDTQYF. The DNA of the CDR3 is TGTGCCAGCAGCTTTAAAGGGCCAGATACGCAGTATTTT.

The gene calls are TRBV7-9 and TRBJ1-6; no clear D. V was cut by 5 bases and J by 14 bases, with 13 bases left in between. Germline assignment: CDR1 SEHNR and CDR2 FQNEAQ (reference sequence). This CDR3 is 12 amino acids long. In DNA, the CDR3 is TGTGCCAGCAGCCATACGGCGGCAGCCCTCCACTTT. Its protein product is CASSHTAAALHF.

CDR3 residues: CAIKRGDTDTQYF. The CDR3 DNA reads as TGTGCCATCAAGAGGGGGGACACAGATACGCAGTATTTT. The rearrangement joins TRBV6-5 to TRBJ2-3; D may correspond to TRBD1 or TRBD2 (6 bases each). In germline, CDR1 is MNHEY, CDR2 SVGAGI. V was pared by 10 bases and J by 2 bases, with 13 bases between. The CDR3 has 13 amino acids.